One sample yielded the 9 T cell receptor beta chains listed below, sequenced in a study of neurological immune-mediated disorders. A single record per CDR3 protein comes from TCRdb applying MiXCR to the 5' RACE reads. The sample includes approximately 80,000 distinct CDR3 sequences, 5.8% of them seen just once. Time point reported: longitudinal time-point 2. Sequences were obtained from PBMCs. These TCRs come from a woman between 55 and 75 years old with multiple sclerosis.

At least ten counts were recorded for this clonotype. CDR3 DNA sequence: TGCAGTGCTCCGGGGACCGGCCAGCCCCAGCATTTT. This gives the protein CSAPGTGQPQHF. The chain uses TRBV20-1 and TRBJ1-5; tentative D call: TRBD1 (5 bases). Germline-derived CDR1 and CDR2 are DFQATT and SNEGSKA (reference sequence). The ends were cut back, 5 bases at V and 7 bases at J, with 12 bases in the middle. This CDR3 region has 12 residues.

This clonotype appeared many times. The gene calls are TRBV5-4 and TRBJ2-1, with 7 bases identical to TRBD1. The CDR3 is 15 amino acids. CDR1 and CDR2 (germline): SGHNT, YYREEE (reference sequence). The junction had 5 bases not matched to a gene; V was cut back by 3 bases and J by 2 bases. CDR3 nucleotides: TGTGCCAGCAGCTCACCGGGACAGCCCTACAATGAGCAGTTCTTC. Translating it yields CASSSPGQPYNEQFF.

This clonotype showed up many times. This rearrangement joins TRBV5-1 to TRBJ1-1; D is uncertain. The length of the CDR3 is 14 residues. The V gene's germline CDR1 is SGHRS and CDR2 YFSETQ. Trimming took off 3 bases at V and 4 bases at J, with 13 bases between the two ends. The CDR3 loop is CASSSTPASTEAFF. The CDR3 DNA is TGCGCCAGCAGCTCCACGCCAGCTAGCACTGAAGCTTTCTTT.

Turning to this clonotype: A much larger clonotype is one base distant, so this may be a read error. V usage is TRBV7-2 and J usage is TRBJ1-5; D may be TRBD2 (5 bases). The DNA end lines up better with TRBJ2-3; the J call may be wrong. Germline V gene sequence: CDR1 SGHTA, CDR2 FQGNSA. The CDR3 extends over 13 amino acids. The CDR3 coding sequence is TGTGCCAGCAGCTTTGGGGTAGGAGGACCCCAGTATTTT. Encoded protein: CASSFGVGGPQYF.

This clonotype has at least ten counts. This sequence joins TRBV5-1 and TRBJ1-6; D perhaps matches TRBD1 (5 bases). This CDR3 has 15 amino acids. Deletions cut 4 bases from V and 8 bases from J, with 16 bases between. The germline gives CDR1 SGHRS, CDR2 YFSETQ. CDR3 protein: CASSLQTGSDSPLHF. CDR3 DNA: TGCGCCAGCAGCCTCCAAACAGGTTCGGATTCACCCCTCCACTTT.

This clonotype has ten or more counts. The chain recombines TRBV14 with TRBJ2-7; TRBD2 matches 8 bases. CDR1 is SGHDN, CDR2 FVKESK, per germline. With 1 base clipped from V and 4 bases from J, the junction kept 12 bases outside the gene matches. This CDR3 contains 17 residues. The CDR3 region is CASSQGVLRGGSYEQYF. CDR3 bases: TGTGCCAGCAGCCAAGGGGTCCTCCGGGGGGGCTCTTACGAGCAGTACTTC.

This clonotype showed up many times. This rearrangement joins TRBV20-1 to TRBJ2-5; the D gene is possibly TRBD2 (6 bases). With 0 bases removed from V and 2 bases from J, the gap between germline ends came to 13 bases. The CDR3 sequence is 15 residues long. Germline V gene lookup returns CDR1 DFQATT and CDR2 SNEGSKA (reference sequence). In DNA, the CDR3 is TGCAGTGCTAGAGATAGGGGACTGGGGCAAGAGACCCAGTACTTC. Protein product: CSARDRGLGQETQYF.

A word on this clonotype: A much bigger clone sits one base away, suggesting this may be a read error. The conserved phenylalanine or tryptophan is not found at the CDR3 terminus, so this likely reflects a read error. The V and J genes are TRBV7-9 and TRBJ2-3; 8 bases fit TRBD1. Germline V lookup: CDR1 SEHNR, CDR2 FQNEAQ (reference sequence). V shed 6 bases and J 5 bases; nucleotides not matched to a gene: 7. The CDR3 runs 14 residues. CDR3: CASSVVQGVDTQYL. CDR3 coding DNA: TGTGCCAGCAGTGTAGTACAGGGGGTAGATACGCAGTATCTT.

Ten or more counts support this clonotype. The gene calls are TRBV7-8 and TRBJ1-2; maybe TRBD1 (5 bases). Trimming took 3 bases from V and 6 from J, leaving 8 bases between them. Per the germline V gene, CDR1 is SGHVS and CDR2 is FQNEAQ. The CDR3 covers 12 residues. The CDR3 region is CASSLGRDGYTF. CDR3 DNA: TGTGCCAGCAGCTTGGGGCGAGATGGCTACACCTTC.